This TCR beta chain was captured by sequencing in a study of Ad26.COV2.S vaccination and SARS-CoV-2 variants. Profiled with immunoSEQ multiplex PCR; TCRdb holds only in-frame clones, not every one. Of about 390,000 clones in the sample, approximately 91% were seen once. Points from the study as a whole: The study found similar non-spike TCR breadth in vaccine and placebo recipients. Following vaccination, spike-specific CD8+ and CD4+ T cell responses reportedly exhibited substantial breadth.

Many counts were recorded for this clone. As yet, its antigen is unknown. Treatment specified: roughly 19 received Ad26.COV2.S at low or high dose, single or two shots; several received placebo; per-sample allocation not given. Sampling happened 63 days after the first vaccine or placebo injection. The individual, an adult aged 18-55 years, was a donor in Boston. What was given as vaccine was an Ad26 vector encoding Wuhan-strain SARS-CoV-2 spike. In germline, CDR1 is MNHEY, CDR2 SMNVEV (reference sequence). Trimming stripped 5 bases from V and 0 bases from J, with 16 bases between. The CDR3 length is 16 residues.

J is TRBJ1-2 and V is TRBV27; D is ambiguous. This clonotype was obtained from a person aged 18-60 years who received the Ad26.COV2.S COVID-19 vaccine or a placebo. The sequencing here drew on peripheral blood, taken in a trial of Ad26.COV2.S vaccine versus placebo. The CDR3 bases are TGTGCCAGCAGTCCTAAGTACGGCAATCCTAACTATGGCTACACCTTC. The encoded protein is CASSPKYGNPNYGYTF.